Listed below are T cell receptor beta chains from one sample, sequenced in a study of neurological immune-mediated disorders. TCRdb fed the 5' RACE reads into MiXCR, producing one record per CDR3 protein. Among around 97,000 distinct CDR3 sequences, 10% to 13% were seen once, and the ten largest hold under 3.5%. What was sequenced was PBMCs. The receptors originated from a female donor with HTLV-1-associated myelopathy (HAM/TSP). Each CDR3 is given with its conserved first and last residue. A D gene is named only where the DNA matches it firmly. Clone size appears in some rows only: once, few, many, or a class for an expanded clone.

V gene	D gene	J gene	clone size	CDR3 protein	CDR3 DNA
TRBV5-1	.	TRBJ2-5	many	CASSTGSQRQETQYF	TGCGCCAGCAGCACAGGGAGTCAAAGACAAGAGACCCAGTACTTC
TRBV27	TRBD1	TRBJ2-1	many	CASKRGLSYNEQFF	TGTGCCAGCAAGAGGGGGCTCTCCTACAATGAGCAGTTCTTC
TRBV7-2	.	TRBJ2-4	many	CASSLGGPGINIQYF	TGTGCCAGCAGCTTAGGGGGGCCAGGGATCAACATTCAGTACTTC
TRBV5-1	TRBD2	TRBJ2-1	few	CASSLAPLGAGGYNEQFF	TGCGCCAGCAGCTTGGCCCCCTTAGGCGCGGGGGGGTACAATGAGCAGTTCTTC
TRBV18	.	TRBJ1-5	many	CASSPWEPNQPQHF	TGTGCCAGCTCACCATGGGAACCTAATCAGCCCCAGCATTTT
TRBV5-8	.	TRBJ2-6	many	CASSSYRSSGANVLTF	TGTGCCAGCAGTTCGTACAGGAGCTCTGGGGCCAACGTCCTGACTTTC
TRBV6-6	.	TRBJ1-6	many	CASTLTRGNSPLHF	TGTGCCAGCACCCTTACGAGGGGAAATTCACCCCTCCACTTT
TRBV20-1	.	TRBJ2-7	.	CSARGTFRYEQYF	TGCAGTGCTAGAGGAACATTTCGCTACGAGCAGTACTTC
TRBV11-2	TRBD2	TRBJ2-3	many	CASSLQPGGADTQYF	TGTGCCAGCAGCTTACAACCGGGGGGAGCGGATACGCAGTATTTT
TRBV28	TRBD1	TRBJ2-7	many	CASNPGQANEQYF	TGTGCCAGCAACCCGGGACAGGCTAACGAGCAGTACTTC
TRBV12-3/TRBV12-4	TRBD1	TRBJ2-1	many	CASNPGQGTYNEQFF	TGTGCCAGCAACCCCGGACAGGGGACCTACAATGAGCAGTTCTTC
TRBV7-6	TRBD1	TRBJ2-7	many	CASSVRTGGNDEQYF	TGTGCCAGCAGCGTGCGAACAGGGGGCAACGACGAGCAGTACTTC
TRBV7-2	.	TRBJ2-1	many	CASSLSPPSSYNEQFF	TGTGCCAGCAGCTTATCCCCCCCCTCTTCCTACAATGAGCAGTTCTTC
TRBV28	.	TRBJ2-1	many	CASKGGPTRNEQFF	TGTGCCAGCAAGGGGGGCCCCACACGTAATGAGCAGTTCTTC
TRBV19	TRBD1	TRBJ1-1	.	CASGIDRGTTEAFF	TGTGCCAGTGGTATAGACAGGGGGACTACTGAAGCTTTCTTT
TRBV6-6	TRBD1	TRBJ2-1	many	CASSYLVGSRGPHNEQFF	TGTGCCAGCAGTTACCTGGTGGGGTCGAGGGGGCCGCACAATGAGCAGTTCTTC
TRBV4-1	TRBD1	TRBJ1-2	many	CASSQVGTGGDGYTF	TGCGCCAGCAGCCAAGTGGGGACAGGGGGAGATGGCTACACCTTC
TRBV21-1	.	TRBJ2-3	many	CARQTSGGRDTQYF	TGTGCCAGGCAGACTAGCGGGGGACGAGATACGCAGTATTTT
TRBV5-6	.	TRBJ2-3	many	CASSNKKHVADTQYF	TGTGCCAGCAGCAATAAGAAGCACGTCGCAGATACGCAGTATTTT
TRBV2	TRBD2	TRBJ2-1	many	CNAGGHNEQFF	TGTAATGCGGGGGGGCACAATGAGCAGTTCTTC
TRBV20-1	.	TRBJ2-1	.	CSARVIWQGDEQFF	TGCAGTGCTAGAGTTATATGGCAGGGTGATGAGCAGTTCTTC
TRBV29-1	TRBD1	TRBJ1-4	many	CSVAGQGGEKLFF	TGCAGCGTTGCGGGACAGGGTGGTGAAAAACTGTTTTTT
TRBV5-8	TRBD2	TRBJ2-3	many	CASSAGTLAGGGTDTQYF	TGTGCCAGCAGCGCCGGGACCTTAGCGGGGGGCGGCACAGATACGCAGTATTTT
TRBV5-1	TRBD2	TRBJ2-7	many	CASSLGLTSGEQYF	TGCGCCAGCAGCTTGGGTTTGACTAGCGGTGAGCAGTACTTC
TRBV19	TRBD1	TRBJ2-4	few	CASSLQGVLNIQYF	TGTGCCAGTAGTTTACAGGGGGTCTTAAACATTCAGTACTTC
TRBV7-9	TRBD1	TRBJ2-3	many	CASSQTVDRGADTQYF	TGTGCCAGCAGCCAAACCGTCGACAGGGGCGCAGATACGCAGTATTTT
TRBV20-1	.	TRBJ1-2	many	CSARFSGGPNYGYTF	TGCAGTGCTAGGTTCTCAGGCGGACCTAACTATGGCTACACCTTC
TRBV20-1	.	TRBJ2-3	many	CSAGIGLKTALTDTQYF	TGCAGTGCCGGGATTGGCCTAAAGACAGCCCTTACAGATACGCAGTATTTT
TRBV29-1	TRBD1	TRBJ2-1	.	CSVASGDSKQFF	TGCAGCGTTGCCTCAGGGGACAGTAAGCAGTTCTTC
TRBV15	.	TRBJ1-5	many	CATSRPGRQPQHF	TGTGCCACCAGCAGGCCAGGGCGCCAGCCCCAGCATTTT
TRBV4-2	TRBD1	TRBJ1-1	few	CASSIRTGGWTEAFF	TGTGCCAGCAGCATTCGAACAGGGGGTTGGACTGAAGCTTTCTTT
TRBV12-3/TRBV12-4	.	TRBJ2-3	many	CASCFYSWVSGTDSTDTQYF	TGTGCCAGCTGCTTTTATAGCTGGGTCTCGGGGACGGATAGCACAGATACGCAGTATTTT
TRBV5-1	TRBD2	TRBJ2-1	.	CASSSGSGGGNEQFF	TGCGCCAGCAGCTCAGGTAGCGGGGGAGGCAATGAGCAGTTCTTC
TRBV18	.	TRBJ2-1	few	CASSPRSSSYNEQFF	TGTGCCAGCTCACCTCGCTCAAGCTCCTACAATGAGCAGTTCTTC
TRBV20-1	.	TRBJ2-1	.	CSARSWGRNEQFF	TGCAGTGCTCGATCCTGGGGAAGGAATGAGCAGTTCTTC
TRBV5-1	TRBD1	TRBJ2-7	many	CASSPQTGNYEQYF	TGCGCCAGCAGCCCACAGACAGGGAACTACGAGCAGTACTTC
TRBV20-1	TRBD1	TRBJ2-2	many	CSARELGQGFTGELFF	TGCAGTGCTAGAGAGCTGGGACAGGGATTCACCGGGGAGCTGTTTTTT
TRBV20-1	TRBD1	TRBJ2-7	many	CSVTAGTGAYEQYF	TGCAGTGTAACTGCCGGGACAGGGGCCTACGAGCAGTACTTC
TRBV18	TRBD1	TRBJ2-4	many	CASSPPQGQGPLAKNIQYF	TGTGCCAGCTCACCACCCCAGGGACAGGGGCCTCTAGCCAAAAACATTCAGTACTTC
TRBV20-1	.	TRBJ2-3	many	CSATRDSYTDTQYF	TGCAGTGCTACGCGGGACTCTTACACAGATACGCAGTATTTT
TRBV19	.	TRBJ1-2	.	CASRYRQGGDGYTF	TGTGCCAGTAGATATCGTCAGGGTGGGGATGGCTACACCTTC
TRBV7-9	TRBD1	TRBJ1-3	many	CASSLEPRQGGNTIYF	TGTGCCAGCAGCTTAGAGCCCCGACAGGGAGGAAACACCATATATTTT
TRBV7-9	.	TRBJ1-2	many	CASANLSRIRGYTF	TGTGCCAGCGCCAACCTGTCCCGAATCCGAGGCTACACCTTC
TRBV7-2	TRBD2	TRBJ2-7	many	CASSSTSGGPYEQYF	TGTGCCAGCAGCTCCACTAGCGGGGGCCCCTACGAGCAGTACTTC
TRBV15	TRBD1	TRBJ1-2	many	CATSRGDRENGYTF	TGTGCCACCAGCAGAGGGGACAGGGAAAATGGCTACACCTTC
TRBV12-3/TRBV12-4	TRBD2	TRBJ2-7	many	CASSIAGTKDEQYF	TGTGCCAGCAGTATAGCGGGGACCAAGGACGAGCAGTACTTC
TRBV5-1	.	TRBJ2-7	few	CASSLGPSQGYEQYF	TGCGCCAGCAGCTTGGGTCCCTCTCAGGGATACGAGCAGTACTTC
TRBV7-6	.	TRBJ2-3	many	CASSLELASDTQYF	TGTGCCAGCAGCTTAGAGCTAGCTTCCGATACGCAGTATTTT
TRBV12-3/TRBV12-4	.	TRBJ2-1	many	CASTPLDEQFF	TGTGCCAGCACTCCCCTAGATGAGCAGTTCTTC
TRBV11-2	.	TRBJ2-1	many	CASSLAGAYNEQFF	TGTGCCAGCAGCTTAGCAGGGGCCTACAATGAGCAGTTCTTC
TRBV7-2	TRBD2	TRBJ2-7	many	CASSSSGAPSYEQYF	TGTGCCAGCAGCTCTAGCGGGGCTCCCTCTTACGAGCAGTACTTC
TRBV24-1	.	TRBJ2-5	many	CATSRGQETQYF	TGTGCCACCTCCCGGGGACAAGAGACCCAGTACTTC